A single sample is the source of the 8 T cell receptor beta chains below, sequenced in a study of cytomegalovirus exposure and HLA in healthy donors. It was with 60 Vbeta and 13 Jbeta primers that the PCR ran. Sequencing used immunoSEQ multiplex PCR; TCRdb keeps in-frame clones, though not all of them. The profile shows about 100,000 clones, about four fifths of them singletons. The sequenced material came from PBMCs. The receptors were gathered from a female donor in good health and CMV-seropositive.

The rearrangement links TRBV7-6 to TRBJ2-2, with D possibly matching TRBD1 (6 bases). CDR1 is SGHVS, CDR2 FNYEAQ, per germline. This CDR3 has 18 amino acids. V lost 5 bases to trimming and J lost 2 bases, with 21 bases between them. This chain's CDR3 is CASSPHGFRGRNTGELFF. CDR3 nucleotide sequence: TGTGCCAGCAGCCCTCACGGATTCAGGGGTCGCAACACCGGGGAGCTGTTTTTT.

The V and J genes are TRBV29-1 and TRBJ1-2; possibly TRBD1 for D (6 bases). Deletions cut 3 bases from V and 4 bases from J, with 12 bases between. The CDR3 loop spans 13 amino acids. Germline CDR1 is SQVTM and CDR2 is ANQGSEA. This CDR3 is CSVDRQVPYGYTF. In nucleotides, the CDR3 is TGCAGCGTTGACCGACAGGTACCCTATGGCTACACCTTC.

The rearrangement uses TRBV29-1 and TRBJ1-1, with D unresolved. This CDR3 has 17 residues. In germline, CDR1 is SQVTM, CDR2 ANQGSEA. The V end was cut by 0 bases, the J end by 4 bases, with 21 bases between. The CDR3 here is CSVEDFYGLSLSTEAFF. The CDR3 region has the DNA TGCAGCGTTGAAGATTTCTACGGTCTATCGTTGAGCACTGAAGCTTTCTTT.

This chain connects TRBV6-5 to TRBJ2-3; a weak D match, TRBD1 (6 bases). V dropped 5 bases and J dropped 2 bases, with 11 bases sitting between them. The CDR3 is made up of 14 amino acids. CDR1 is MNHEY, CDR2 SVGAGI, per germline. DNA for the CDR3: TGTGCCAGCAGTCTCGGACAGATCACAGATACGCAGTATTTT. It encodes CASSLGQITDTQYF.

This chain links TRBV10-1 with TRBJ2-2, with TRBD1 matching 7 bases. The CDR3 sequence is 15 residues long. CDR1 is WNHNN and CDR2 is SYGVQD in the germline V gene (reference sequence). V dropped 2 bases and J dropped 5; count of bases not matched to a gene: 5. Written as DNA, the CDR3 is TGCGCCAGCAGTGAGGACAGGGAATGGACCGGGGAGCTGTTTTTT. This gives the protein CASSEDREWTGELFF.

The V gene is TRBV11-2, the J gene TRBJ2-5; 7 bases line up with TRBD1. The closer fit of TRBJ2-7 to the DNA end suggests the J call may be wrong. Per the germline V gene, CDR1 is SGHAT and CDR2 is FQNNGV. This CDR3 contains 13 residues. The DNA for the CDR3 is TGTGCCAGCAGTAAAGGGACAGACTACGAGCAGTACTTC. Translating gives CASSKGTDYEQYF.

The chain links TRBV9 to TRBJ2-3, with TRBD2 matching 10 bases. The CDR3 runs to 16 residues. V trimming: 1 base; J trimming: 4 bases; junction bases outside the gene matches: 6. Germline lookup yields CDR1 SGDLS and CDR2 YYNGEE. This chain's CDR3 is CASSVISGGASDTQYF. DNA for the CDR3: TGTGCCAGCAGCGTAATAAGCGGGGGGGCTTCAGATACGCAGTATTTT.

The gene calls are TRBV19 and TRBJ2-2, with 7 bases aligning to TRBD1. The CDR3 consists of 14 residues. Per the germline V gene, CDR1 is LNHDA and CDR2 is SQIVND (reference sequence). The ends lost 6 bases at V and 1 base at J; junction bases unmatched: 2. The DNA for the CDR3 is TGTGCCAGTAGCAACAGGGGGAACACCGGGGAGCTGTTTTTT. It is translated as CASSNRGNTGELFF.